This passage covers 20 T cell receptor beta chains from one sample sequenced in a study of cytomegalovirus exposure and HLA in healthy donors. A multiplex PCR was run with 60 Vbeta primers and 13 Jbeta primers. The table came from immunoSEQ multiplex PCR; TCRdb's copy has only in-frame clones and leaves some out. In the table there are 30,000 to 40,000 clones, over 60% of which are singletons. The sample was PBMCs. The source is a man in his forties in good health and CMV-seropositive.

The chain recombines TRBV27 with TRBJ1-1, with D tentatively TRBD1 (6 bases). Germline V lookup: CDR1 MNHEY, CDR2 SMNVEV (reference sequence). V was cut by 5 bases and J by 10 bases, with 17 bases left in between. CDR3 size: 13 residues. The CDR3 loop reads CASSIKQGPRAFF. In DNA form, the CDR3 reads TGTGCCAGCAGTATTAAACAGGGACCGCGAGCTTTCTTT.

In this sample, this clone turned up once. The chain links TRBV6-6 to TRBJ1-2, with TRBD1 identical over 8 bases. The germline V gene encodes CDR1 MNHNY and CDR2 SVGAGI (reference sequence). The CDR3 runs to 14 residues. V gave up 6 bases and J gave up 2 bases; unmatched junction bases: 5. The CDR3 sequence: CASSQDRVNYGYTF. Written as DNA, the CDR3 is TGTGCCAGCAGCCAGGACAGGGTGAACTATGGCTACACCTTC.

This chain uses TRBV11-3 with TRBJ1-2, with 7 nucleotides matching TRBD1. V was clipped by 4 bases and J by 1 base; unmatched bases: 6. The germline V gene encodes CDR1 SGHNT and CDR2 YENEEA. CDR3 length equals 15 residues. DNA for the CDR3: TGTGCCAGCAGCTACAGGGGCAGGAATAACTATGGCTACACCTTC. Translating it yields CASSYRGRNNYGYTF.

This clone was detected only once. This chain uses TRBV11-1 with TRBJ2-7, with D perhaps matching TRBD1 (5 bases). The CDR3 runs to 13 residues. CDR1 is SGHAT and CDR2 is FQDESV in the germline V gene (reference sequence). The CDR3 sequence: CATAREGVYEQYF. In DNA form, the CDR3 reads TGTGCTACAGCCAGGGAAGGAGTCTACGAGCAGTACTTC. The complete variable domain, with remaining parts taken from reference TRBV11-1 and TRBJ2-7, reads EAEVAQSPRYKITEKSQAVAFWCDPISGHATLYWYRQILGQGPELLVQFQDESVVDDSQLPKDRFSAERLKGVDSTLKIQPAELGDSAMYLCATAREGVYEQYFGPGTRLTVT.

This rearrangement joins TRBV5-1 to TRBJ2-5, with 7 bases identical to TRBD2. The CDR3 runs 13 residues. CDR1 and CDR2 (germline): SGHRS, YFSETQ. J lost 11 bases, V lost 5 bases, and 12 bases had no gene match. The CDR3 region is CASSIRPAGEQYF. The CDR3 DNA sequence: TGCGCCAGCAGTATCAGGCCCGCGGGGGAGCAGTACTTC. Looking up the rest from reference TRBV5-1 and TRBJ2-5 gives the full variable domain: KAGVTQTPRYLIKTRGQQVTLSCSPISGHRSVSWYQQTPGQGLQFLFEYFSETQRNKGNFPGRFSGRQFSNSRSEMNVSTLELGDSALYLCASSIRPAGEQYFGPGTRLLVL.

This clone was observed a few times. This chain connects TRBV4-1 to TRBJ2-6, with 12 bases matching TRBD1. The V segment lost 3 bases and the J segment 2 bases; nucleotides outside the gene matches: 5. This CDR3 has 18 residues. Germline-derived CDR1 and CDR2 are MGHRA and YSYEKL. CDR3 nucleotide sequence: TGCGCCAGCAGCCAGGGACAGGGGGCTTCAACTGGGGCCAACGTCCTGACTTTC. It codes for CASSQGQGASTGANVLTF.

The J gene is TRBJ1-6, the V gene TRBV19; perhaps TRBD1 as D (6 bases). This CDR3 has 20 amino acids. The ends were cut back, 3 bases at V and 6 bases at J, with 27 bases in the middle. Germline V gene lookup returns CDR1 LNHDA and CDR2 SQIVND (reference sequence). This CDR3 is CASSMIAGQGRRGRNSPLHF. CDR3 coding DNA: TGTGCCAGTAGTATGATTGCTGGGCAGGGGAGGCGGGGGCGTAATTCACCCCTCCACTTT.

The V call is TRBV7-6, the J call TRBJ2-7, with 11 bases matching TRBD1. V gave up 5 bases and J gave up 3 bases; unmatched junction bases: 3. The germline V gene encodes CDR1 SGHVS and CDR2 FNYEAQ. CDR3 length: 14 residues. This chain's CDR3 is CASSKGQGVYEQYF. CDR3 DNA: TGTGCCAGCAGCAAGGGACAGGGGGTCTACGAGCAGTACTTC.

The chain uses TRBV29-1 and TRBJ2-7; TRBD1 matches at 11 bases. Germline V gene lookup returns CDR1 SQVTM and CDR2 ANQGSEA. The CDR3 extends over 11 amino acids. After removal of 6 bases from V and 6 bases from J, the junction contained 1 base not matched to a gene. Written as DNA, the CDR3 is TGCAGCGTGGGACAGGGGGTCGAGCAGTACTTC. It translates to CSVGQGVEQYF.

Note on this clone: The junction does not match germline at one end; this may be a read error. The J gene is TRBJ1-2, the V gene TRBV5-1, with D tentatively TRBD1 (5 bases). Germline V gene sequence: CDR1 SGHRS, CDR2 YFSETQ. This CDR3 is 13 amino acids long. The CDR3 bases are TGCGCCAGCAGTCGCGACAGTAACTATGGCCACACCTTC. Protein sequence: CASSRDSNYGHTF.

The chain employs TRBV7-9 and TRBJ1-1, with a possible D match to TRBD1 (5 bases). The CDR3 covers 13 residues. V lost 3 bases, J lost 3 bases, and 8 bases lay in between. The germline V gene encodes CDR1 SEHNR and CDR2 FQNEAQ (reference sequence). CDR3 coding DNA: TGTGCCAGCAGCTTTGGGGGGGACACTGAAGCTTTCTTT. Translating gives CASSFGGDTEAFF.

This CDR3 reads CASSRQGVDEKLFF. CDR3 nucleotides: TGCGCCAGCAGTAGACAGGGGGTTGATGAAAAACTGTTTTTT. The V gene is TRBV5-1, the J gene TRBJ1-4; TRBD1 matches 9 bases. Germline V gene sequence: CDR1 SGHRS, CDR2 YFSETQ. After removal of 5 bases from V and 6 bases from J, the junction contained 5 bases not matched to a gene. CDR3 size: 14 residues. The whole variable domain, remainder taken from reference TRBV5-1 and TRBJ1-4, is KAGVTQTPRYLIKTRGQQVTLSCSPISGHRSVSWYQQTPGQGLQFLFEYFSETQRNKGNFPGRFSGRQFSNSRSEMNVSTLELGDSALYLCASSRQGVDEKLFFGSGTQLSVL.

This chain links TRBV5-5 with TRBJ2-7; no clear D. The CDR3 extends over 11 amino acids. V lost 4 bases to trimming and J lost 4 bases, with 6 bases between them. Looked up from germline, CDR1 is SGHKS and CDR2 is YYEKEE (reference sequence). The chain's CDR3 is CASSGEYEQYF. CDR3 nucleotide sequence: TGTGCCAGCAGCGGAGAATACGAGCAGTACTTC.

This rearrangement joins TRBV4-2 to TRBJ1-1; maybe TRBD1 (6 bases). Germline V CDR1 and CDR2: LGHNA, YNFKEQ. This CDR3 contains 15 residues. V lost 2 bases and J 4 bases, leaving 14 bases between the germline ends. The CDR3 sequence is CASSQPTGSLTEAFF. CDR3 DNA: TGTGCCAGCAGCCAACCCACAGGGTCGCTCACTGAAGCTTTCTTT.

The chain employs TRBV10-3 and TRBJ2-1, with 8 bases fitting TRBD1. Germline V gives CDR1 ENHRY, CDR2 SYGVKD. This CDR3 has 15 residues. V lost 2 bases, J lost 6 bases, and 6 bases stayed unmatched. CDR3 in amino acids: CAISEDRGRGNEQFF. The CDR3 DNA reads TGTGCCATCAGTGAGGACAGGGGCAGGGGCAATGAGCAGTTCTTC.

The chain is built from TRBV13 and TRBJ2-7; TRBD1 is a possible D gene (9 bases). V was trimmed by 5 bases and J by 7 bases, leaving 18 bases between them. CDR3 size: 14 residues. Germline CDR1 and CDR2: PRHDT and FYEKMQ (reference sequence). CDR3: CASSAGGQGREQYF. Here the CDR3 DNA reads TGTGCCAGCAGCGCGGGGGGACAGGGAAGGGAGCAGTACTTC.

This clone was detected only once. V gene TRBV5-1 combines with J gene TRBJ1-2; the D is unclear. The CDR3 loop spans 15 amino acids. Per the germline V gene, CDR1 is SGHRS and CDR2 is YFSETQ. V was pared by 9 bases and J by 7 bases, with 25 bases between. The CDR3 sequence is CATAPAPGPGGGYTF. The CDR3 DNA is TGCGCCACCGCCCCGGCACCCGGTCCCGGAGGTGGCTACACCTTC.

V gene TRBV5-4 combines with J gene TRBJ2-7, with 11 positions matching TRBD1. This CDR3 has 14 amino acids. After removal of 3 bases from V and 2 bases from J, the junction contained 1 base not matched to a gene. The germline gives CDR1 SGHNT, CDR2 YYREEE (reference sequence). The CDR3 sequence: CASSSGQGAYEQYF. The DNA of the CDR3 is TGTGCCAGCAGCTCGGGACAGGGGGCCTACGAGCAGTACTTC.

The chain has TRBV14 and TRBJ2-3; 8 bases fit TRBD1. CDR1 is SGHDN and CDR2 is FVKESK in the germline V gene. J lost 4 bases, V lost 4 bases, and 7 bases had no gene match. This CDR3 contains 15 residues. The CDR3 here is CASSPGQGSADTQYF. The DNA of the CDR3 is TGTGCCAGCAGCCCAGGACAGGGCTCCGCAGATACGCAGTATTTT.

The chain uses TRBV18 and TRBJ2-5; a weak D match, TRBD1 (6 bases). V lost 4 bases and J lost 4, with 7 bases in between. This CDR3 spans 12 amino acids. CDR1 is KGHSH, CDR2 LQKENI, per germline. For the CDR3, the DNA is TGTGCCAGCTCACAGGACAGAGAGACCCAGTACTTC. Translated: CASSQDRETQYF.